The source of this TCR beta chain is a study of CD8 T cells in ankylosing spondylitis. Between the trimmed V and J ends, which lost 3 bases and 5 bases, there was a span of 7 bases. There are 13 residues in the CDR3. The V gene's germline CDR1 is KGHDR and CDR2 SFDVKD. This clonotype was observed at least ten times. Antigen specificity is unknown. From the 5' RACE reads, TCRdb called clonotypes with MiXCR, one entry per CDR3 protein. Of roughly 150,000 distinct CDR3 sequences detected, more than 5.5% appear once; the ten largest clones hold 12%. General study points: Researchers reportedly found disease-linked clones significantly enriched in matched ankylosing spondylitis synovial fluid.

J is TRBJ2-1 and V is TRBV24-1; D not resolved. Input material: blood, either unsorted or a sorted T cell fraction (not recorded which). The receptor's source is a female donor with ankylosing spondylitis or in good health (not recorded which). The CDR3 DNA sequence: TGTGCCACCAGTGATGAGAGAAACAATGAGCAGTTCTTC. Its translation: CATSDERNNEQFF.